Each of the 15 T cell receptor beta chains below was sequenced from the same sample in a study of T cell responses to AZD1222 COVID-19 vaccine. The data were produced by immunoSEQ multiplex PCR, yet TCRdb's version contains in-frame clones alone and is incomplete. The table includes around 120,000 clones, about 91% detected once. The starting material was peripheral blood, obtained on day 0 of AZD1222 vaccination. The receptors come from an adult in good health.

The chain has TRBV7-9 and TRBJ1-2; D unresolved. The CDR3 is made up of 12 amino acids. Germline CDR1 and CDR2: SEHNR and FQNEAQ (reference sequence). V was pared by 1 base and J by 7 bases, with 7 bases between. As DNA, the CDR3 is TGTGCCAGCAGCTTAGTGCGGGGTGGCTACACCTTC. Its protein product is CASSLVRGGYTF.

The rearrangement links TRBV5-1 to TRBJ2-7; possible D gene TRBD2, 5 bases. CDR1 and CDR2 from the germline V gene are SGHRS and YFSETQ. V was cut by 4 bases and J by 3 bases, with 11 bases left in between. The CDR3 covers 13 residues. The CDR3 protein is CASSMGRNYEQYF. Written as DNA, the CDR3 is TGCGCCAGCAGCATGGGGAGAAACTACGAGCAGTACTTC.

The chain has TRBV28 and TRBJ2-2; no definite D call. Deletions cut 6 bases from V and 3 bases from J, with 20 bases between. The CDR3 loop spans 17 amino acids. Germline CDR1 reads MDHEN; CDR2 reads SYDVKM. In DNA, the CDR3 is TGTGCCAGCAGATCAGACTTGACATCCCGTGACACCGGGGAGCTGTTTTTT. This encodes CASRSDLTSRDTGELFF.

This sequence joins TRBV11-1 and TRBJ2-7; tentative D call: TRBD1 (5 bases). The V end lost 4 bases, the J end lost 0 bases, and 10 bases lay between the germline ends. The CDR3 covers 14 residues. Germline V gene sequence: CDR1 SGHAT, CDR2 FQDESV (reference sequence). The CDR3 DNA reads TGTGCCAGCAGCTCGACAGCCTCCTCCTACGAGCAGTACTTC. It specifies CASSSTASSYEQYF.

The V gene is TRBV2, the J gene TRBJ2-1, with D unclear. V dropped 6 bases and J dropped 12 bases, with 18 bases sitting between them. This CDR3 has 13 amino acids. From germline, CDR1 is SNHLY and CDR2 FYNNEI. The CDR3 nucleotides are TGTGCCAGCAGCGTTAACACCAGGCAAACGCAGTTCTTC. Its protein product is CASSVNTRQTQFF.

To note about this clone: A junction boundary mismatches the germline segment, possibly from a read error. The rearrangement links TRBV4-3 to TRBJ1-4; the D gene is possibly TRBD1 (5 bases). Per germline, CDR1 LGHNA and CDR2 YSLEER. The CDR3 loop spans 16 amino acids. The CDR3 loop reads CASSQDGGGTYEKLFF. CDR3 DNA sequence: TGCGCCAGCAGCCAAGATGGGGGGGGAACTTATGAAAAACTGTTTTTT.

The CDR3 region is CATGQGNQPQHF. The DNA of the CDR3 is TGTGCCACGGGACAGGGAAATCAGCCCCAGCATTTT. The rearrangement uses TRBV10-3 and TRBJ1-5, with TRBD1 matching over 9 bases. V shed 10 bases and J 4 bases; nucleotides not matched to a gene: 2. CDR3 length equals 12 residues. In germline, CDR1 is ENHRY, CDR2 SYGVKD.

This clone was found once. J is TRBJ2-2 and V is TRBV29-1; D might be TRBD1 (5 bases). Germline-derived CDR1 and CDR2 are SQVTM and ANQGSEA. The length of the CDR3 is 12 residues. V lost 6 bases and J lost 4, with 9 bases in between. DNA for the CDR3: TGCAGCGTAGGACATTTCACCGGGGAGCTGTTTTTT. Amino acids: CSVGHFTGELFF.

The J gene is TRBJ2-7, the V gene TRBV7-9, with 7 positions matching TRBD1. Looked up from germline, CDR1 is SEHNR and CDR2 is FQNEAQ (reference sequence). V lost 5 bases to trimming and J lost 12 bases; unmatched junction nucleotides: 10. The CDR3 sequence is 12 residues long. The chain's CDR3 is CASSAHGQVGYF. The CDR3 DNA reads as TGTGCCAGCAGCGCCCACGGACAGGTGGGGTACTTC.

This sequence joins TRBV6-5 and TRBJ1-1; perhaps TRBD1 as D (6 bases). The V gene lost 0 bases and the J gene lost 5 bases, with 13 bases spanning the gap. CDR1 is MNHEY, CDR2 SVGAGI, per germline. This CDR3 has 15 amino acids. As DNA, the CDR3 is TGTGCCAGCAGTTACTCGTTGGGGGGGCGGACTGAAGCTTTCTTT. Translating gives CASSYSLGGRTEAFF.

This chain connects TRBV12-3 or TRBV12-4 to TRBJ1-3, with no clear D. The V end was cut by 3 bases, the J end by 7 bases, with 4 bases between. The CDR3 length is 11 residues. CDR3 sequence reads: CASSFANTIYF. DNA of the CDR3: TGTGCCAGCAGTTTCGCGAACACCATATATTTT.

V and J are TRBV6-2 or TRBV6-3 and TRBJ2-7; 8 nucleotides agree with TRBD1. The CDR3 loop spans 15 amino acids. Germline V lookup: CDR1 MNHEY, CDR2 SVGEGT. The junction had 13 bases not matched to a gene; V was cut back by 5 bases and J by 7 bases. CDR3 sequence (DNA): TGTGCCAGCAGTCCCCGCGGCAGGGGGCTCGGGGAGCAGTACTTC. Translated, it gives CASSPRGRGLGEQYF.

In its sample, this clone was seen once. The chain combines TRBV5-8 with TRBJ1-5; no definite D call. Deletions cut 0 bases from V and 2 bases from J, with 9 bases between. The length of the CDR3 is 15 residues. Looked up from germline, CDR1 is SGHTS and CDR2 is YDEGEE. This chain's CDR3 is CASSLEQTRNQPQHF. CDR3 in DNA: TGTGCCAGCAGCTTGGAACAGACCCGCAATCAGCCCCAGCATTTT. Combining the CDR3 with reference TRBV5-8 and TRBJ1-5 gives the whole variable domain EAGVTQSPTHLIKTRGQQATLRCSPISGHTSVYWYQQALGLGLQFLLWYDEGEERNRGNFPPRFSGRQFPNYSSELNVNALELEDSALYLCASSLEQTRNQPQHFGDGTRLSIL.

V is TRBV4-3 and J is TRBJ2-7; D might be TRBD2 (5 bases). Germline CDR1 is LGHNA and CDR2 is YSLEER. This CDR3 spans 15 amino acids. Trimming took 0 bases from V and 3 from J, leaving 12 bases between them. The CDR3 DNA follows: TGCGCCAGCAGCCAAGATTCTGGAGGTAACTACGAGCAGTACTTC. Protein sequence: CASSQDSGGNYEQYF.

This clone was seen only a few times. V and J are TRBV2 and TRBJ1-1; perhaps TRBD1 as D (6 bases). The V gene lost 4 bases and the J gene lost 0 bases, with 15 bases spanning the gap. Per germline, CDR1 SNHLY and CDR2 FYNNEI. The CDR3 sequence is 16 residues long. The CDR3 nucleotides are TGTGCCAGCAGTGGCCGCCCGACAGGCTTGAACACTGAAGCTTTCTTT. Residues: CASSGRPTGLNTEAFF.